This TCR beta chain was captured by sequencing in a study of cytomegalovirus exposure and HLA in healthy donors. Germline values: CDR1 MDHEN, CDR2 SYDVKM. The CDR3 spans 15 residues. V lost 6 bases and J lost 1, with 14 bases in between. Use of 60 Vbeta and 13 Jbeta primers characterized the PCR. The method was immunoSEQ multiplex PCR; TCRdb's version includes in-frame clones alone and lacks a portion of them. The sample records 90,000 or so clones, around 76% being singletons. This clone was seen a few times. The chain recombines TRBV28 with TRBJ2-3; D is perhaps TRBD2 (6 bases). This receptor was identified in a man aged 25-45 years in good health and CMV-seropositive. The sample comprised PBMCs. DNA of the CDR3: TGTGCCAGCAGGCCAATTGTAGCGGGCACAGATACGCAGTATTTT. Translating it yields CASRPIVAGTDTQYF.